This T cell receptor (beta chain) was retrieved from a study of shared clonotypes between healthy human individuals. The study, taken as a whole, reports: Shared across a handful of donors were roughly 5% of the naive CD4 clonotypes.

Only Caucasian adults living in Nashville, Tennessee served as donors. It was about 190 ng DNA, about 30,000 T cell genomes, that sorted-subset replicate PCRs used. Clones were read by immunoSEQ multiplex PCR, and TCRdb kept only the in-frame ones, dropping some. The sample yields 2,500,000 or so clones, 93% seen once. Trimming took 0 bases from V and 7 from J; bases not matched to a gene: 8. The CDR3 sequence is 15 residues long. Germline CDR1 is SGHRS and CDR2 is YFSETQ. A word on this clone: Its antigen is unknown.

The chain uses TRBV5-1 and TRBJ1-1; 8 bases map to TRBD1. The sequence was collected from a man between 18 and 29 years old in good health. Some clones in this sample may be carry-over from other donors' samples. Sequencing input: naive CD4+ T cells from PBMCs. Subset given: CD45RA+ positively selected. The CDR3 here is CASSLGQGRTNEAFF. Written as DNA, the CDR3 is TGCGCCAGCAGCTTGGGACAGGGGAGAACTAATGAAGCTTTCTTT.